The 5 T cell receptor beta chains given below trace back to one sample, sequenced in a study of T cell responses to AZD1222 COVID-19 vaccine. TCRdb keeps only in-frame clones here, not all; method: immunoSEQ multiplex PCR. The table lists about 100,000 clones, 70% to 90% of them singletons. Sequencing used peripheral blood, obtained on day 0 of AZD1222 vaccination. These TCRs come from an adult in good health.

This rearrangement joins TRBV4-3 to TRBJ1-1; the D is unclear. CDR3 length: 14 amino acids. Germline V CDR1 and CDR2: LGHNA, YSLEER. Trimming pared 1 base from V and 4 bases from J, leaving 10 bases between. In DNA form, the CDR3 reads TGCGCCAGCAGCCAAGGGCCTTCCGGCACTGAAGCTTTCTTT. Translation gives CASSQGPSGTEAFF.

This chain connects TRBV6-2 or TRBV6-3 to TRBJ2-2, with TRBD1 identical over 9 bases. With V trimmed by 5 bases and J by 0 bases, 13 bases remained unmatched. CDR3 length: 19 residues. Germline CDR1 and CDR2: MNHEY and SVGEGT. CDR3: CASSIRDRARHSNTGELFF. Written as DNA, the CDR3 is TGTGCCAGCAGTATCCGGGACAGGGCCCGCCATTCGAACACCGGGGAGCTGTTTTTT.

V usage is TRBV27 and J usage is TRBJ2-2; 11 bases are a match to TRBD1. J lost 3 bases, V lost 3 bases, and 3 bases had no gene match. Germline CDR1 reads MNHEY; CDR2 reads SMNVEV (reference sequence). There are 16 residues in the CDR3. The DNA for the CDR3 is TGTGCCAGCAGTTTCGGACAGGGGGCCGACACCGGGGAGCTGTTTTTT. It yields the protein CASSFGQGADTGELFF.

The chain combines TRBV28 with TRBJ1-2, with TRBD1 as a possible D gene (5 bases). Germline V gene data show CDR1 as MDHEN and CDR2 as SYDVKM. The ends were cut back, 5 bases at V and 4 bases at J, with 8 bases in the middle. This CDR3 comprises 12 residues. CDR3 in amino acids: CASSPDSYGYTF. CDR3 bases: TGTGCCAGCAGTCCCGACAGCTATGGCTACACCTTC.

As DNA, the CDR3 is TGTGCCAGTAGTTACGGGACTCAGGGATTTCAGCCCCAGCATTTT. Translation: CASSYGTQGFQPQHF. The gene calls are TRBV19 and TRBJ1-5; D may be TRBD1 (5 bases). The CDR3 runs to 15 residues. Germline CDR1 and CDR2: LNHDA and SQIVND (reference sequence). The V end was cut by 5 bases, the J end by 6 bases, with 17 bases between.